This paragraph covers one T cell receptor beta chain sequence. The antigen is undetermined. Scientists made TCR beta libraries using quantitative 5'-RACE with molecular barcodes. From the 5' RACE reads, TCRdb called clonotypes with MiXCR, one entry per CDR3 protein. Of approximately 190,000 distinct CDR3 sequences listed, about an eighth are singletons. The entry originates in a study of CD8 T cells in ankylosing spondylitis. Findings and limits, study-wide: There were earlier reports of some motif variants in reactive arthritis synovial fluid and blood. Disease-linked clones had a CD8+ phenotype and relatively low frequency in peripheral blood.

This CDR3 comprises 16 residues. V lost 2 bases to trimming and J lost 7 bases; unmatched junction nucleotides: 7. Germline V gene lookup returns CDR1 MNHEY and CDR2 SVGAGI. Sequencing input: blood, either unsorted or a sorted T cell fraction (not recorded which). This clonotype originated in a female donor with ankylosing spondylitis or in good health (not recorded which). The chain carries TRBV6-5 and TRBJ2-1; 11 nucleotides line up with TRBD2. The CDR3 DNA is TGTGCCAGCAGTTACGGTCTAGCGGGGGGCTGGAATGAGCAGTTCTTC. It yields the protein CASSYGLAGGWNEQFF.